This entry lists 23 T cell receptor beta chains sequenced from one sample in a study of T cells after yellow fever vaccination. TCRdb re-derived calls from the 5' RACE reads in MiXCR, one entry per CDR3 protein. Counted here are approximately 550,000 distinct CDR3 sequences, approximately 21% occurring once; the ten biggest clones make up more than 13%. This specimen consisted of PBMCs, obtained 15 days after the yellow fever booster vaccination. The origin of the receptors is a man aged 25-45 years who received the YFV17D yellow fever vaccine.

This clonotype was counted a single time. The junction shows a germline mismatch at one end, possibly a read error. The chain employs TRBV20-1 and TRBJ2-3, with a weak D call TRBD2 (5 bases). The germline V gene has CDR1 DFQATT and CDR2 SNEGSKA (reference sequence). The CDR3 has 14 amino acids. The CDR3 bases are TGCAGTGCCAGTGACGGTGGGAGCACAGATACGAAGTATTTT. As protein: CSASDGGSTDTKYF.

V is TRBV14 and J is TRBJ1-1; no reliable D call. Trimming cost V 7 bases and J 0 bases, with 12 bases left between them. In germline, CDR1 is SGHDN, CDR2 FVKESK. The CDR3 runs to 14 residues. CDR3 region: CASIHKGMNTEAFF. The CDR3 DNA is TGTGCCAGCATCCACAAGGGAATGAACACTGAAGCTTTCTTT.

The chain uses TRBV9 and TRBJ2-3, with D hard to call. CDR3 length equals 13 residues. The V end lost 1 base, the J end lost 0 bases, and 3 bases lay between the germline ends. Looked up from germline, CDR1 is SGDLS and CDR2 is YYNGEE. The CDR3 DNA follows: TGTGCCAGCAGCGTAAAAAGCACAGATACGCAGTATTTT. As protein: CASSVKSTDTQYF.

There are many counts of this clonotype. J is TRBJ2-1 and V is TRBV5-4; D remains unclear. This CDR3 has 11 residues. Trimming stripped 0 bases from V and 9 bases from J, with 4 bases between. The germline CDR1 and CDR2 sequences are SGHNT and YYREEE (reference sequence). The CDR3 DNA reads as TGTGCCAGCAGCTTGGGTCCTGAGCAGTTCTTC. It yields the protein CASSLGPEQFF.

This clonotype was observed a handful of times. This chain connects TRBV10-2 to TRBJ1-1; the D is unclear. Trimming cost V 2 bases and J 3 bases, with 10 bases left between them. The germline V gene has CDR1 WSHSY and CDR2 SAAADI. The CDR3 extends over 14 amino acids. The CDR3 DNA sequence: TGCGCCAGCAGTGAGGACGCACGGGACACTGAAGCTTTCTTT. This translates into CASSEDARDTEAFF.

CDR3 DNA sequence: TGCGCCAGCTCCCTGAGGGACAGGGATTACAATGAGCAGTTCTTC. This gives the protein CASSLRDRDYNEQFF. This chain links TRBV4-3 with TRBJ2-1; 9 bases match TRBD1. The CDR3 sequence is 15 residues long. Unmatched junction bases numbered 9, after V lost 8 bases and J lost 4 bases. Germline CDR1 LGHNA, CDR2 YSLEER.

This clonotype was seen a handful of times. The chain couples TRBV4-3 to TRBJ2-2; 7 nucleotides align to TRBD2. The CDR3 has 15 amino acids. V gave up 0 bases and J gave up 7 bases; unmatched junction bases: 5. Looked up from germline, CDR1 is LGHNA and CDR2 is YSLEER. The CDR3 sequence is CASSQDSGGSGELFF. In DNA, the CDR3 is TGCGCCAGCAGCCAAGATAGTGGCGGGAGCGGGGAGCTGTTTTTT.

The chain carries TRBV11-2 and TRBJ1-1; unclear D gene. V gave up 5 bases and J gave up 4 bases, with 26 bases separating them. The CDR3 runs to 18 residues. Germline CDR1 SGHAT, CDR2 FQNNGV. CDR3 sequence: CASSPSGRGPQYGTEAFF. CDR3 nucleotide sequence: TGTGCCAGCAGCCCCAGCGGTCGTGGACCCCAGTATGGCACTGAAGCTTTCTTT.

This clonotype was recorded a few times. The V and J genes are TRBV28 and TRBJ2-7; 8 nucleotides agree with TRBD2. Germline CDR1 is MDHEN and CDR2 is SYDVKM. The CDR3 has 16 residues. The J segment lost 7 bases and the V segment lost 2 bases, leaving 13 bases of the junction unmatched. As DNA, the CDR3 is TGTGCCAGCAGTTTAAACGCGGGAGGAGCGGGAAGGGAGCAGTACTTC. Translating gives CASSLNAGGAGREQYF.

This chain uses TRBV7-2 with TRBJ2-3; 10 bases line up with TRBD1. CDR3 length equals 14 residues. Germline lookup yields CDR1 SGHTA and CDR2 FQGNSA. Trimming cost V 4 bases and J 6 bases; bases outside gene matches: 4. In nucleotides, the CDR3 is TGTGCCAGCAGCTGGGACAGGGGTTTGGATACGCAGTATTTT. It is translated as CASSWDRGLDTQYF.

This clonotype has only a few counts. In DNA form, the CDR3 reads TGTGCCAGCAGACCGGGACTCCTGAACACCGGGGAGCTGTTTTTT. Encoded protein: CASRPGLLNTGELFF. The chain is built from TRBV6-1 and TRBJ2-2; TRBD2 is a possible D gene (6 bases). Germline V CDR1 and CDR2: MNHNS, SASEGT. V was cut by 6 bases and J by 1 base, with 12 bases left in between. This CDR3 is built from 15 residues.

This clonotype was counted only a few times. In DNA form, the CDR3 reads TGTGCCAGCAGCCGCGGGCCGGGACCCACAGATACGCAGTATTTT. Its translation is CASSRGPGPTDTQYF. J is TRBJ2-3 and V is TRBV5-6; the D gene could be TRBD1 or TRBD2 (5 bases each). Germline V lookup: CDR1 SGHDT, CDR2 YYEEEE. Trimming removed 4 bases at V and 2 bases at J, with 14 bases between. The CDR3 spans 15 residues.

This clonotype was seen a few times. CDR3 sequence reads: CASSGRALGQGASDTQYF. The CDR3 DNA reads TGTGCCAGCAGCGGCCGGGCCCTGGGACAGGGGGCATCAGATACGCAGTATTTT. The rearrangement uses TRBV11-2 and TRBJ2-3; 12 bases map to TRBD1. The CDR3 totals 18 residues. With V trimmed by 5 bases and J by 4 bases, 13 bases remained unmatched. Germline CDR1 reads SGHAT; CDR2 reads FQNNGV.

This clonotype was detected a few times. This sequence joins TRBV10-3 and TRBJ2-5; D may correspond to TRBD1 or TRBD2 (5 bases each). V was trimmed by 8 bases and J by 3 bases, leaving 13 bases between them. The CDR3 loop spans 13 amino acids. Looked up from germline, CDR1 is ENHRY and CDR2 is SYGVKD. CDR3: CAIAGRDKETQYF. Here the CDR3 DNA reads TGTGCCATCGCGGGCAGGGATAAAGAGACCCAGTACTTC.

This clonotype was detected only a few times. The rearrangement uses TRBV15 and TRBJ1-5; D gene unclear. CDR1 and CDR2 from the germline V gene are LNHNV and YYDKDF (reference sequence). With 1 base removed from V and 0 bases from J, the gap between germline ends came to 13 bases. The CDR3 loop spans 17 amino acids. The CDR3 DNA follows: TGTGCCACCAGCAGAGGGCAAGGGCCCTATAGCAATCAGCCCCAGCATTTT. Translation gives CATSRGQGPYSNQPQHF.

This clonotype has only a few counts. This chain connects TRBV4-3 to TRBJ2-5, with 8 bases lining up with TRBD1. Germline values: CDR1 LGHNA, CDR2 YSLEER. Trimming cost V 3 bases and J 5 bases; bases outside gene matches: 8. The length of the CDR3 is 15 residues. This CDR3 is CASSHGQGRRETQYF. CDR3 DNA sequence: TGCGCCAGCAGCCACGGACAGGGCCGGCGGGAGACCCAGTACTTC.

V is TRBV29-1 and J is TRBJ2-7; the match to TRBD2 covers 7 bases. CDR3 length: 12 amino acids. In germline, CDR1 is SQVTM, CDR2 ANQGSEA. This CDR3 is CSARTSFYEQYF. The CDR3 bases are TGCAGTGCCCGGACTAGTTTCTACGAGCAGTACTTC.

This chain links TRBV7-2 with TRBJ2-1; D unresolved. The ends were cut back, 1 base at V and 5 bases at J, with 9 bases in the middle. Germline-derived CDR1 and CDR2 are SGHTA and FQGNSA. The CDR3 totals 14 residues. The chain's CDR3 is CASSLGPRDNEQFF. CDR3 bases: TGTGCCAGCAGCTTAGGACCCCGGGACAATGAGCAGTTCTTC.

This clonotype was detected only a few times. This rearrangement joins TRBV7-6 to TRBJ2-3; weak D call: TRBD2 (5 bases). The CDR3 runs to 16 residues. Germline V gene sequence: CDR1 SGHVS, CDR2 FNYEAQ. Trimming took off 2 bases at V and 3 bases at J, with 15 bases between the two ends. The CDR3 loop is CASSLLLGGGTDTQYF. CDR3 nucleotides: TGTGCCAGCAGCTTACTTCTAGGAGGTGGGACAGATACGCAGTATTTT.

This clonotype has a handful of counts. The chain uses TRBV12-3 or TRBV12-4 and TRBJ2-7; 12 bases fit TRBD2. The ends lost 6 bases at V and 5 bases at J; junction bases unmatched: 8. There are 15 residues in the CDR3. The CDR3 DNA follows: TGTGCCAGCAGGCCAACTAGCGGGAGGTCCCACGAGCAGTACTTC. Its translation is CASRPTSGRSHEQYF.

The CDR3 loop is CASSLGFGRQGEQYF. DNA of the CDR3: TGTGCCAGCAGCTTAGGTTTTGGGAGGCAAGGGGAGCAGTACTTC. The chain carries TRBV7-2 and TRBJ2-7, with D perhaps TRBD2 (6 bases). The germline V gene encodes CDR1 SGHTA and CDR2 FQGNSA. The CDR3 has 15 residues. V gave up 1 base and J gave up 7 bases, with 17 bases separating them. The variable domain in full, with the rest retrieved from reference TRBV7-2 and TRBJ2-7, is GAGVSQSPSNKVTEKGKDVELRCDPISGHTALYWYRQSLGQGLEFLIYFQGNSAPDKSGLPSDRFSAERTGGSVSTLTIQRTQQEDSAVYLCASSLGFGRQGEQYFGPGTRLTVT.

The chain links TRBV24-1 to TRBJ2-5, with TRBD1 identical over 11 bases. Germline assignment: CDR1 KGHDR and CDR2 SFDVKD. CDR3 length equals 15 residues. J lost 4 bases, V lost 7 bases, and 7 bases had no gene match. The CDR3 spells CATSEGQGVRETQYF. Here the CDR3 DNA reads TGTGCCACCAGCGAGGGACAGGGGGTTAGAGAGACCCAGTACTTC.

This clonotype was observed a few times. The V and J genes are TRBV24-1 and TRBJ2-1; a possible D gene is TRBD2 (5 bases). Looked up from germline, CDR1 is KGHDR and CDR2 is SFDVKD. The CDR3 extends over 15 amino acids. V was pared by 3 bases and J by 6 bases, with 14 bases between. The CDR3 loop reads CATSDRGSRGNEQFF. As DNA, the CDR3 is TGTGCCACCAGTGATCGAGGGTCCCGGGGCAATGAGCAGTTCTTC.